This T cell receptor beta chain was sequenced during a study of T-cell reconstitution after alpha-beta-depleted transplantation in children. Unique molecular identifiers were incorporated during preparation of the TCRbeta library. TCRdb processed the PCR reads anew with MiXCR; each CDR3 protein has one entry. The sample comprises hundreds of thousands of distinct CDR3 sequences, around 12% of which are singletons, and 2% to 3% rests with the top ten. Unmatched junction bases numbered 2, after V lost 4 bases and J lost 3 bases. The CDR3 contains 13 residues. This clonotype was counted at least ten times.

The V and J genes are TRBV12-3 or TRBV12-4 and TRBJ1-1, with 7 bases fitting TRBD1. The source is a human donor who donated a stem cell graft to a child with acute lymphoblastic leukemia. The specimen comprised PBMCs from the stem cell graft donor, sampled from the stem cell graft. CDR3 sequence: CASSSTGDTEAFF. The CDR3 region has the DNA TGTGCCAGCAGTTCAACAGGGGACACTGAAGCTTTCTTT.